The rows below give T cell receptor beta chains drawn from one sample of a study of T cell repertoires in aging, cancer and after chemotherapy. TCRdb fed the multiplex PCR reads into MiXCR, producing one record per CDR3 protein. This sample has some 1,800 distinct CDR3 sequences, with roughly 24% found just once. Sequencing input: blood. The receptors come from a human donor with a solid tumor. CDR3s include the opening cysteine and the closing phenylalanine or tryptophan. Fields, in order: J gene, V gene, CDR3 protein.

TRBJ2-7 TRBV10-3 CAISESLTGEQYF
TRBJ2-1 TRBV12-3/TRBV12-4 CASSFGLLYNEQFF
TRBJ2-1 TRBV18 CASSRSSPNGEQFF
TRBJ2-5 TRBV20-1 CSALPGPLETQYF
TRBJ2-5 TRBV7-9 CASSLAGDSGAIETQYF
TRBJ2-1 TRBV6-5 CASTWTGGGNEQFF
TRBJ1-1 TRBV5-1 CASSLDRTQNTEAFF
TRBJ1-1 TRBV29-1 CSGGVGGGTEAFF
TRBJ2-7 TRBV7-2 CASSPAGQGVYEQYF
TRBJ2-2 TRBV20-1 CSAMGQGGTGELFF
TRBJ2-7 TRBV2 CASSVYPGQGAREQYF
TRBJ1-4 TRBV5-6 CASSSGIEKLFF
TRBJ2-1 TRBV6-5 CATSGATTPYNEQFF
TRBJ1-3 TRBV30 CAWTLGNTIYF
TRBJ1-2 TRBV4-3 CASSQVGTGNYGYTF
TRBJ2-7 TRBV10-3 CAISDSGTPSSYEQYF
TRBJ2-5 TRBV19 CASTQGTETQYF
TRBJ1-5 TRBV6-1 CASSDGQGGNQPQHF
TRBJ2-3 TRBV11-2 CASSLGPWSSGGPTDTQYF
TRBJ2-2 TRBV6-4 CASSGGQGDTGELFF
TRBJ1-2 TRBV4-2 CASSHGQGNYGYTF
TRBJ2-2 TRBV19 CASLNPQRGITGELFF
TRBJ2-7 TRBV5-6 CASSLVGITYEQYF
TRBJ1-2 TRBV6-2/TRBV6-3 CASSQGDYGYTF
TRBJ1-1 TRBV18 CASSPPSETSGTEAFF
TRBJ1-1 TRBV12-3/TRBV12-4 CASSSHGGGANTEAFF
TRBJ1-2 TRBV19 CASSVGQGGDGYTF